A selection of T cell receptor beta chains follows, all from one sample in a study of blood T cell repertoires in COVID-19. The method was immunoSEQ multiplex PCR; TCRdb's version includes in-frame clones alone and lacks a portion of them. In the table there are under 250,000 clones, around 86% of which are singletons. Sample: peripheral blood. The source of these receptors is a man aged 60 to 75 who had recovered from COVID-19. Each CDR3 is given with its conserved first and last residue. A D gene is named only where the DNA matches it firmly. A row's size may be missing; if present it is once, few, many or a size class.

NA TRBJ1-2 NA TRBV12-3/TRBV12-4 CASSSPQGSYTF TGTGCCAGCAGTTCTCCCCAGGGGAGCTACACCTTC
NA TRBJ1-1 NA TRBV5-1 CASSSFSGNTEAFF TGCGCCAGCAGCTCTTTTTCGGGGAACACTGAAGCTTTCTTT
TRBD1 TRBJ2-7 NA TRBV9 CASSVAPGGEQYF TGTGCCAGCAGCGTAGCGCCAGGGGGCGAGCAGTACTTC
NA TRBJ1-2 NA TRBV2 CASSLMVQPSYGYTF TGTGCCAGCAGTTTGATGGTTCAGCCTAGCTATGGCTACACCTTC
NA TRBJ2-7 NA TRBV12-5 CASLGGSYEQYF TGTGCTAGTCTAGGCGGTTCCTACGAGCAGTACTTC
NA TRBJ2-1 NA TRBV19 CASSRGGRNNEQFF TGTGCCAGTAGTAGGGGGGGGCGGAACAATGAGCAGTTCTTC
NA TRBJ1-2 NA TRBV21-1 CASTPSVTDNYGYTF TGTGCCAGCACCCCTTCGGTGACAGATAACTATGGCTACACCTTC
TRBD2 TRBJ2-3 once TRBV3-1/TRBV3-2 CASSRRTSGRGGSTDTQYF TGTGCCAGCAGCCGTCGGACTAGCGGGAGGGGGGGTAGCACAGATACGCAGTATTTT
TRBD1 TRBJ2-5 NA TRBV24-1 CATSDDRGGETQYF TGTGCCACCAGTGATGACAGGGGCGGAGAGACCCAGTACTTC
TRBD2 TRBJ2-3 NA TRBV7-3 CASSSRGGITDTQYF TGTGCCAGCAGCTCACGGGGGGGAATCACAGATACGCAGTATTTT
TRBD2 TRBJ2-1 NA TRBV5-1 CASSRTRGGPGYNEQFF TGCGCCAGCAGCCGCACCCGGGGAGGGCCAGGCTACAATGAGCAGTTCTTC
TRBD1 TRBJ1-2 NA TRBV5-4 CASRTGQGGNYGYTF TGTGCCAGCAGGACCGGACAGGGGGGTAACTATGGCTACACCTTC
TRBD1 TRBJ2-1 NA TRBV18 CASSPRTGALNEQFF TGTGCCAGCTCACCACGGACAGGGGCACTCAATGAGCAGTTCTTC
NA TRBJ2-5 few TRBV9 CASSVESLETQYF TGTGCCAGCAGCGTAGAGAGTTTAGAGACCCAGTACTTC
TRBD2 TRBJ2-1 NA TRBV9 CASSAGWRDGRDEQFF TGTGCCAGCAGCGCCGGGTGGCGGGACGGGAGGGATGAGCAGTTCTTC
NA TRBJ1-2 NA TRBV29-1 CTYSSGGDGYTF TGCACCTACAGTTCGGGGGGCGATGGCTACACCTTC
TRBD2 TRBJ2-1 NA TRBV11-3 CASSSGGGYEQFF TGTGCCAGCAGCTCGGGAGGGGGATATGAGCAGTTCTTC
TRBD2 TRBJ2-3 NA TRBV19 CASSIGRVSTDTQYF TGTGCCAGTAGTATCGGGAGGGTTAGCACAGATACGCAGTATTTT
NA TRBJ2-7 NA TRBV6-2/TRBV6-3 CASSLKDGRGAEQYF TGTGCCAGCAGTTTAAAGGACGGGAGAGGTGCCGAGCAGTACTTC
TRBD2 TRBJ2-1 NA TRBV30 CAWIDPGLAVKNEQFF TGTGCCTGGATCGACCCGGGACTAGCGGTTAAGAATGAGCAGTTCTTC
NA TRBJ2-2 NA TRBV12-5 CASGLVAPTGSRSGELFF TGTGCTAGTGGTTTGGTAGCGCCTACCGGGTCAAGGTCCGGGGAGCTGTTTTTT
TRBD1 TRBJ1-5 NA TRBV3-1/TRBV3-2 CASSNRGQGNQPQHF TGTGCCAGCAGTAACAGGGGGCAGGGCAATCAGCCCCAGCATTTT
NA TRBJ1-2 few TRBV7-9 CASSFMEIRTGYTF TGTGCCAGCAGCTTTATGGAGATTAGAACGGGCTACACCTTC
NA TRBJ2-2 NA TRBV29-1 CSVGHGELFF TGCAGCGTTGGGCACGGGGAGCTGTTTTTT
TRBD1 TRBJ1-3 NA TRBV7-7 CASSHATGEGSGNTIYF TGTGCTAGCAGCCACGCGACAGGGGAAGGGTCTGGAAACACCATATATTTT
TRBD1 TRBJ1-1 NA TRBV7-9 CASRQAGGNTEAFF TGTGCCAGCAGACAGGCAGGGGGTAACACTGAAGCTTTCTTT
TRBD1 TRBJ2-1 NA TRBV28 CASSGPGQGDEQFF TGTGCCAGCAGTGGTCCAGGACAGGGAGATGAGCAGTTCTTC
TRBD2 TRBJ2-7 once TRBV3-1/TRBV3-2 CASSPYRGGSYEQYF TGTGCCAGCAGCCCCTACCGCGGGGGGAGCTACGAGCAGTACTTC
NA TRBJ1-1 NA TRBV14 CASRWDTNTEAFF TGTGCCAGCAGGTGGGACACGAACACTGAAGCTTTCTTT
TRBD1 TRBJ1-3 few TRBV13 CASSLEQGNTIYF TGTGCCAGCAGCTTAGAACAGGGGAACACCATATATTTT
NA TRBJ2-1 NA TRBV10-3 CAISDPGSEQFF TGTGCCATCAGTGACCCGGGGAGTGAGCAGTTCTTC
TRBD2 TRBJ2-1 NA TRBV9 CASSVAQSSGANEQFF TGTGCCAGCAGCGTAGCTCAGTCTAGCGGAGCAAATGAGCAGTTCTTC
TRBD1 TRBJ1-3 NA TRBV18 CASSRWEGGAGNTIYF TGTGCCAGCTCACGATGGGAAGGGGGCGCCGGAAACACCATATATTTT
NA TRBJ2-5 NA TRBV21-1 CASSLHLAGRETQYF TGTGCCAGCAGCCTACACCTGGCAGGGCGAGAGACCCAGTACTTC
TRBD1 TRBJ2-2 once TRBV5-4 CASSWPGQGNTGELFF TGTGCCAGCAGCTGGCCGGGACAGGGTAACACCGGGGAGCTGTTTTTT
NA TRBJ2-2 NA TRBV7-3 CASSMTSLGTGELFF TGTGCCAGCAGCATGACTAGTCTCGGCACCGGGGAGCTGTTTTTT
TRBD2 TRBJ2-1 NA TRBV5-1 CASSLDGGRTSIYEQFF TGCGCCAGCAGCTTGGATGGAGGGAGGACTAGTATTTATGAGCAGTTCTTC
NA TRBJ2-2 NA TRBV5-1 CASSLGFTGELFF TGCGCCAGCAGCCTAGGATTTACCGGGGAGCTGTTTTTT
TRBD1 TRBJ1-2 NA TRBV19 CASSTPAGGGGYTF TGTGCCAGTAGTACCCCCGCAGGGGGCGGTGGCTACACCTTC
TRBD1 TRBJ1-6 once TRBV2 CASRLDRVINSPLHF TGTGCCAGCAGACTCGACAGGGTAATTAATTCACCCCTCCACTTT
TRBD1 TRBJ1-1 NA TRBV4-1 CASSQVDRENTEAFF TGCGCCAGCAGCCAAGTCGACAGGGAGAACACTGAAGCTTTCTTT
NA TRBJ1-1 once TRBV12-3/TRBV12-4 CASSWRGDAEAFF TGTGCCAGCAGTTGGAGGGGCGACGCTGAAGCTTTCTTT
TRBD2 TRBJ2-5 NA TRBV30 CAWTKGAGVGETQYF TGTGCCTGGACGAAGGGAGCGGGAGTTGGAGAGACCCAGTACTTC
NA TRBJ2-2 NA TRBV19 CASSPLRGSSTGELFF TGTGCCAGTAGCCCGCTCAGGGGTAGTAGCACCGGGGAGCTGTTTTTT
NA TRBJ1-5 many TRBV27 CASKGIPRENSNQPQHF TGTGCCAGCAAGGGAATTCCGAGGGAAAATAGCAATCAGCCCCAGCATTTT
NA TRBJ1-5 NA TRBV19 CASSRDSKVGVQPQHF TGTGCCAGTAGCCGAGACAGTAAGGTCGGAGTCCAGCCCCAGCATTTT
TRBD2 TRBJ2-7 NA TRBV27 CASSRAGTRAYEQYF TGTGCCAGCAGCCGCGCCGGGACTAGGGCCTACGAGCAGTACTTC
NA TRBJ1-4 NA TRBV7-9 CASSLSGSGEKLFF TGTGCCAGCAGCTTATCTGGGAGCGGTGAAAAACTGTTTTTT
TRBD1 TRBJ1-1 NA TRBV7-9 CASSRGTGSSMNTEAFF TGTGCCAGCAGCCGCGGGACAGGGTCCAGCATGAACACTGAAGCTTTCTTT
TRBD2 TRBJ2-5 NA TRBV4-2 CASSQGLAGIQETQYF TGTGCCAGCAGCCAGGGACTAGCGGGGATTCAAGAGACCCAGTACTTC
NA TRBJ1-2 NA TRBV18 CASSQQSVYGYTF TGTGCCAGCTCACAACAGAGTGTCTATGGCTACACCTTC
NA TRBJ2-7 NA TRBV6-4 CASSDSPGTYEQYF TGTGCCAGCAGTGACTCTCCAGGGACCTACGAGCAGTACTTC
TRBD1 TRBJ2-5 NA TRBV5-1 CASSPGTGGQTQYF TGCGCCAGCAGCCCAGGGACAGGGGGGCAGACCCAGTACTTC
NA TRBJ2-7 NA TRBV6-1 CASSEAQGSSYEQYF TGTGCCAGCAGTGAAGCGCAGGGGAGCTCCTACGAGCAGTACTTC
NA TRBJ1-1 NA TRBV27 CASSPRQVQNTEAFF TGTGCCAGCAGCCCCCGACAGGTCCAGAACACTGAAGCTTTCTTT